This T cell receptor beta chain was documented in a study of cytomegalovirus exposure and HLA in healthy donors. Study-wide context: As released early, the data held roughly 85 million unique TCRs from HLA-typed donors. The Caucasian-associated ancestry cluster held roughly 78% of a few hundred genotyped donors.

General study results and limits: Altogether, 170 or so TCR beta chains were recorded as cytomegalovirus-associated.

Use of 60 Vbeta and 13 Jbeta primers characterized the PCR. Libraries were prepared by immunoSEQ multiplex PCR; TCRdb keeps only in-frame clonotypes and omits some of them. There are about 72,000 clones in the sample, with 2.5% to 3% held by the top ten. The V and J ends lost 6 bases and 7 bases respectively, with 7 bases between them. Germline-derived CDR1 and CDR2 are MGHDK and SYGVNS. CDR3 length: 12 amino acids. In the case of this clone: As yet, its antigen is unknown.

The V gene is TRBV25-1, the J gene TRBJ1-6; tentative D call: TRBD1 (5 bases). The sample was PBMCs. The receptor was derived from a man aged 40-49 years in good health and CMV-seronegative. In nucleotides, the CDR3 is TGTGCCAGCAGGCCAGGGAATTCACCCCTCCACTTT. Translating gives CASRPGNSPLHF.